The clone carrying this T cell receptor beta chain was seen a few times. The antigen is not known. Germline V gene sequence: CDR1 SGHTA, CDR2 FQGNSA. The CDR3 covers 13 residues. Trimming removed 5 bases from V and 4 bases from J, with 10 bases in between. Reverse transcription of all isolated RNA meant that expressed TCRB transcripts were sequenced. Data came from immunoSEQ multiplex PCR; TCRdb stores just in-frame clones and leaves some out. The profile covers roughly 610,000 clones, with about 14% appearing a single time and around 0.1% taken by the ten largest. The sample originates from a study of beta chain features in type 1 diabetes. Study-level results: TCRB CDR3s were moderately but significantly shorter in Type 1 diabetes patients in all four CD4+ subsets. High TCR expression in some cells could lead to their over-representation in cDNA sequencing.

Sorting with CD45RO/CCR7/CD25/CD127/CD95/CD27 yielded naive, central memory, regulatory and stem-like memory CD4+ cells. Input material: naive CD4+ T cells from blood. The chain joins TRBV7-2 to TRBJ2-3; D not certain. This sequence originates from a man in his late teens or twenties in good health. CDR3 sequence reads: CASSDRSADTQYF. The CDR3 bases are TGTGCCAGCAGCGACCGATCAGCAGATACGCAGTATTTT.